The rows below give T cell receptor beta chains drawn from one sample of a study of T cell responses to AZD1222 COVID-19 vaccine. Assay: immunoSEQ multiplex PCR; the TCRdb copy retains only in-frame clones and omits some. Of some 170,000 clones listed, about 89% were seen once; the top ten hold around 1.6%. Material: peripheral blood, obtained on day 0 of AZD1222 vaccination. These receptors all come from an adult in good health. CDR3s include the opening cysteine and the closing phenylalanine or tryptophan. A D gene is named only where the DNA matches it firmly. Part of the rows lack a size; the others show once, few, many or a class for expanded clones.

d_call j_call cdr3_length clone_size v_call cdr3_aa cdr3_nt
TRBD1 TRBJ1-3 14 once TRBV30 CAWRRDRSGNTIYF TGTGCCTGGAGACGGGACAGGTCTGGAAACACCATATATTTT
- TRBJ1-5 14 once TRBV15 CATSRDHSNQPQHF TGTGCCACCAGCAGAGATCACAGCAATCAGCCCCAGCATTTT
- TRBJ2-4 14 - TRBV6-2/TRBV6-3 CASTPGGRGNIQYF TGTGCCAGCACCCCAGGGGGGCGGGGGAACATTCAGTACTTC
- TRBJ1-6 16 - TRBV28 CASSPAGSSYNSPLHF TGTGCCAGCAGTCCGGCGGGGAGCTCCTATAATTCACCCCTCCACTTT
- TRBJ2-1 11 - TRBV28 CATLTYNEQFF TGTGCCACCTTAACCTACAATGAGCAGTTCTTC
TRBD1 TRBJ1-6 14 once TRBV9 CASGRGLVDSPLHF TGTGCCAGCGGCAGGGGGCTTGTGGATTCACCCCTCCACTTT
- TRBJ2-7 13 - TRBV4-2 CASSQGLAYEQYF TGTGCCAGCAGCCAAGGACTAGCCTACGAGCAGTACTTC
- TRBJ1-2 16 - TRBV4-1 CASSQDLGGADYGYTF TGCGCCAGCAGCCAAGATTTGGGGGGGGCGGACTATGGCTACACCTTC
- TRBJ2-2 12 - TRBV7-2 CASSFSGGELFF TGTGCCAGCAGCTTTTCAGGCGGGGAGCTGTTTTTT
TRBD2 TRBJ2-5 15 - TRBV9 CASSVGLAQSETQYF TGTGCCAGCAGCGTGGGACTAGCGCAAAGTGAGACCCAGTACTTC
- TRBJ1-5 15 - TRBV6-1 CASSELREGIQPQHF TGTGCCAGCAGTGAGTTGAGGGAAGGTATTCAGCCCCAGCATTTT
- TRBJ1-4 13 few TRBV4-1 CASSQDRTNGLFF TGCGCCAGCAGCCAAGATCGGACTAATGGACTGTTTTTT
- TRBJ2-4 14 - TRBV7-2 CASSLAGPRDIQYF TGTGCCAGCAGCTTAGCGGGGCCCAGGGACATTCAGTACTTC
- TRBJ1-1 15 - TRBV7-8 CASSLEGGPGTEAFF TGTGCCAGCAGCTTAGAAGGGGGGCCAGGCACTGAAGCTTTCTTT
- TRBJ1-2 14 - TRBV19 CASSLDSMNYGYTF TGTGCCAGTAGTCTGGACAGTATGAACTATGGCTACACCTTC
- TRBJ2-2 12 - TRBV12-3/TRBV12-4 CASSSETGELFF TGTGCCAGCAGTTCGGAAACCGGGGAGCTGTTTTTT
TRBD1 TRBJ2-7 14 - TRBV7-2 CASSQRDRGSEQYF TGTGCCAGCAGCCAGCGGGACAGGGGTTCCGAGCAGTACTTC
TRBD1 TRBJ2-1 15 once TRBV6-5 CASSYPGQGYNEQFF TGTGCCAGCAGTTACCCGGGACAGGGTTACAATGAGCAGTTCTTC
- TRBJ1-1 16 - TRBV3-1/TRBV3-2 CASSPDPPRMNTEAFF TGTGCCAGCAGCCCCGACCCCCCCCGGATGAACACTGAAGCTTTCTTT
TRBD1 TRBJ2-1 15 - TRBV29-1 CSVESRDRGQNEQFF TGCAGCGTTGAATCCCGGGACAGGGGGCAGAATGAGCAGTTCTTC
- TRBJ2-5 13 - TRBV18 CASSPPTRETQYF TGTGCCAGCTCACCACCGACACGAGAGACCCAGTACTTC
- TRBJ1-3 16 - TRBV7-2 CASSLRWSRSGNTIYF TGTGCCAGCAGCCTCCGATGGTCCCGGAGTGGAAACACCATATATTTT
TRBD1 TRBJ1-3 15 few TRBV28 CAVGTGVDSGNTIYF TGTGCCGTTGGGACAGGGGTTGACTCTGGAAACACCATATATTTT
- TRBJ2-5 15 - TRBV5-6 CASSFPGTLQETQYF TGTGCCAGCAGCTTCCCCGGGACTCTCCAAGAGACCCAGTACTTC
- TRBJ1-2 11 once TRBV20-1 CSARLGDGYTF TGCAGTGCTAGGTTAGGGGATGGCTACACCTTC
TRBD1 TRBJ1-3 17 - TRBV30 CAWRTGPGGSSGNTIYF TGTGCCTGGAGGACAGGGCCAGGTGGGAGCTCTGGAAACACCATATATTTT
TRBD1 TRBJ1-1 14 - TRBV24-1 CATRRTGDNTEAFF TGTGCCACCAGGAGGACAGGGGATAACACTGAAGCTTTCTTT
- TRBJ2-7 14 few TRBV20-1 CSASHSQYSYEQYF TGCAGTGCTAGTCACAGCCAATACTCCTACGAGCAGTACTTC
- TRBJ1-2 12 - TRBV23-1 CASSADIYGYTF TGCGCCAGCTCGGCAGACATATATGGCTACACCTTC
- TRBJ1-6 16 few TRBV6-6 CASSFTAQGNNSPLHF TGTGCCAGCAGTTTCACTGCTCAGGGTAATAATTCACCCCTCCACTTT
- TRBJ2-1 13 once TRBV7-3 CASSLTRDSLKFF TGTGCCAGCAGCTTAACCCGGGACTCCCTAAAGTTCTTC
- TRBJ1-6 16 - TRBV7-2 CASSSRHRSYNSPLHF TGTGCCAGCAGCTCTAGACACCGCTCCTATAATTCACCCCTCCACTTT
- TRBJ1-3 15 - TRBV5-6 CASSPRRVSGNTIYF TGTGCCAGCAGCCCTCGGCGCGTCTCTGGAAACACCATATATTTT
- TRBJ1-3 14 - TRBV6-5 CASRAGGRENTIYF TGTGCCAGCAGGGCCGGTGGCAGGGAAAACACCATATATTTT
- TRBJ2-7 14 - TRBV5-5 CASSILQGTYEQYF TGTGCCAGCAGCATCTTACAGGGAACCTACGAGCAGTACTTC
- TRBJ1-5 18 - TRBV18 CASSPGGGAFYTDQPQHF TGTGCCAGCTCACCCGGCGGGGGCGCATTTTACACCGATCAGCCCCAGCATTTT
TRBD2 TRBJ2-7 15 - TRBV5-4 CASSLVGRAAHEQYF TGTGCCAGCAGCTTAGTCGGGAGGGCCGCCCACGAGCAGTACTTC
TRBD2 TRBJ2-7 15 - TRBV3-1/TRBV3-2 CASSQLTGGGYEQYF TGTGCCAGCAGCCAATTGACGGGAGGGGGGTACGAGCAGTACTTC
- TRBJ1-1 13 - TRBV27 CASSWTANTEAFF TGTGCCAGCAGTTGGACGGCGAACACTGAAGCTTTCTTT
TRBD1 TRBJ1-2 13 - TRBV7-2 CASSPTGDYGYTF TGTGCCAGCAGCCCTACAGGGGACTATGGCTACACCTTC
- TRBJ1-5 13 - TRBV27 CASSLAGNQPQHF TGTGCCAGCAGTTTAGCAGGCAATCAGCCCCAGCATTTT
TRBD2 TRBJ2-1 16 - TRBV14 CASSQDLGTIYNEQFF TGTGCCAGCAGCCAAGATTTGGGGACTATCTACAATGAGCAGTTCTTC
- TRBJ2-3 13 - TRBV19 CASSIGRGDTQYF TGTGCCAGTAGTATCGGCAGGGGAGATACGCAGTATTTT
- TRBJ2-3 16 - TRBV28 CASRSESMAFTDTQYF TGTGCCAGCAGGTCCGAATCGATGGCCTTCACAGATACGCAGTATTTT